Shown below are 21 T cell receptor beta chains from a single sample sequenced in a study of cytomegalovirus exposure and HLA in healthy donors. PCR used 60 Vbeta primers and 13 Jbeta primers. The data were produced by immunoSEQ multiplex PCR, yet TCRdb's version contains in-frame clones alone and is incomplete. The sample has 85,000 to 90,000 clones, around 85% seen once. Sequenced sample: PBMCs. Source of these receptors: a man aged 35-49 years in good health and CMV-seropositive.

The V and J genes are TRBV7-2 and TRBJ1-4; 7 positions match TRBD1. The CDR3 is 14 residues long. Per the germline V gene, CDR1 is SGHTA and CDR2 is FQGNSA. V was clipped by 5 bases and J by 6 bases; unmatched bases: 6. The CDR3: CASSHGQADEKLFF. Written as DNA, the CDR3 is TGTGCCAGCAGCCATGGACAGGCGGATGAAAAACTGTTTTTT.

The genes are TRBV9 and TRBJ2-7; TRBD2 matches 10 bases. Germline V CDR1 and CDR2: SGDLS, YYNGEE. V lost 1 base, J lost 4 bases, and 5 bases stayed unmatched. The CDR3 covers 15 residues. CDR3 loop: CASSVLSGGDYEQYF. The DNA for the CDR3 is TGTGCCAGCAGCGTATTGAGCGGGGGGGATTACGAGCAGTACTTC.

The V gene is TRBV10-2, the J gene TRBJ2-7; tentatively, D is TRBD1 (5 bases). The CDR3 sequence is 12 residues long. The germline V gene has CDR1 WSHSY and CDR2 SAAADI. V lost 5 bases and J lost 6, with 11 bases in between. The CDR3, as DNA: TGCGCCAGCAGTTCCAGGGTGGGCGAGCAGTACTTC. It encodes CASSSRVGEQYF.

The V call is TRBV5-1, the J call TRBJ2-5, with 11 bases lining up with TRBD1. The CDR3 covers 16 residues. Germline V gene data show CDR1 as SGHRS and CDR2 as YFSETQ. The V gene end was trimmed by 1 base and the J gene end by 1 base; junction bases not matched to a gene: 3. The CDR3 spells CASSLRTGGIQETQYF. The DNA of the CDR3 is TGCGCCAGCAGCTTGAGGACAGGGGGCATCCAAGAGACCCAGTACTTC.

The chain combines TRBV11-3 with TRBJ2-5; perhaps TRBD1 as D (7 bases). The J call could be wrong; TRBJ2-7 is a better fit for the DNA end. Germline lookup yields CDR1 SGHNT and CDR2 YENEEA. The CDR3 length is 14 residues. CDR3 in DNA: TGTGCCAGCAGCTGGGGGGACAGAGCCTACGAGCAGTACTTC. Protein sequence: CASSWGDRAYEQYF.

The gene calls are TRBV15 and TRBJ2-7; possible D gene TRBD1, 5 bases. The CDR3 sequence is 15 residues long. CDR1 and CDR2 (germline): LNHNV, YYDKDF (reference sequence). Trimming pared 0 bases from V and 5 bases from J, leaving 14 bases between. For the CDR3, the DNA is TGTGCCACCAGCAGAGATATCGGGTGGGGCAACGAGCAGTACTTC. Residues: CATSRDIGWGNEQYF.

This chain links TRBV7-9 with TRBJ2-5; tentatively, D is TRBD1 (5 bases). The ends were cut back, 5 bases at V and 2 bases at J, with 9 bases in the middle. The CDR3 contains 13 residues. The germline V gene encodes CDR1 SEHNR and CDR2 FQNEAQ (reference sequence). The CDR3 region is CASSAWTQETQYF. The CDR3 DNA sequence: TGTGCCAGCAGCGCGTGGACACAAGAGACCCAGTACTTC.

The gene calls are TRBV5-1 and TRBJ1-1, with a tentative D call TRBD1 (5 bases). CDR1 SGHRS and CDR2 YFSETQ come from the germline V gene. Trimming cost V 4 bases and J 5 bases, with 15 bases left between them. The length of the CDR3 is 14 residues. The CDR3 here is CASSRLGGGTEAFF. DNA for the CDR3: TGCGCCAGCAGCAGGCTCGGGGGAGGTACTGAAGCTTTCTTT.

The V call is TRBV6-6, the J call TRBJ1-2; D might be TRBD1 (5 bases). Trimming pared 7 bases from V and 3 bases from J, leaving 9 bases between. The CDR3 is made up of 12 amino acids. The germline V gene encodes CDR1 MNHNY and CDR2 SVGAGI (reference sequence). CDR3 region: CASTQGDYGYTF. The DNA of the CDR3 is TGTGCCAGCACCCAAGGGGACTATGGCTACACCTTC.

V gene TRBV6-1 combines with J gene TRBJ1-6, with D perhaps TRBD1 (6 bases). This CDR3 has 12 residues. V gave up 6 bases and J gave up 9 bases, with 9 bases separating them. Germline V gene data show CDR1 as MNHNS and CDR2 as SASEGT. CDR3 in DNA: TGTGCCAGCAGAGAGACAGGTTCACCCCTCCACTTT. Amino acid sequence: CASRETGSPLHF.

The rearrangement joins TRBV5-4 to TRBJ1-2; 9 nucleotides align to TRBD1. V gave up 4 bases and J gave up 2 bases; unmatched junction bases: 9. Per the germline V gene, CDR1 is SGHNT and CDR2 is YYREEE (reference sequence). The CDR3 runs to 16 residues. DNA for the CDR3: TGTGCCAGCAGCCGCCGGGACAGGGTCCCCAACTATGGCTACACCTTC. It encodes CASSRRDRVPNYGYTF.

This clone was counted a few times. The V and J genes are TRBV28 and TRBJ2-1, with 12 bases lining up with TRBD2. CDR3 size: 13 residues. V shed 10 bases, J shed 7 bases, and the junction held 5 bases outside the gene matches. Germline assignment: CDR1 MDHEN and CDR2 SYDVKM. In DNA, the CDR3 is TGTGCCATCGAGACTAGCGGGAGAAATGAGCAGTTCTTC. It specifies CAIETSGRNEQFF.

This chain uses TRBV7-6 with TRBJ2-5; D perhaps matches TRBD1 (6 bases). CDR1 and CDR2 from the germline V gene are SGHVS and FNYEAQ. The CDR3 length is 14 residues. The ends were cut back, 5 bases at V and 11 bases at J, with 21 bases in the middle. The chain's CDR3 is CASSTTGTALEQYF. Here the CDR3 DNA reads TGTGCCAGCAGCACCACAGGGACGGCCCTGGAGCAGTACTTC.

J is TRBJ1-5 and V is TRBV6-1, with D unresolved. Trimming shortened V by 1 base and J by 9 bases, and 13 bases separated the two germline ends. The CDR3 runs to 14 residues. Germline assignment: CDR1 MNHNS and CDR2 SASEGT. The CDR3 reads CASSEGRSHTPQHF. The CDR3 nucleotides read TGTGCCAGCAGTGAAGGGAGATCCCATACGCCCCAGCATTTT.

The chain combines TRBV19 with TRBJ1-6; TRBD1 matches at 10 bases. Germline V gives CDR1 LNHDA, CDR2 SQIVND (reference sequence). V gave up 5 bases and J gave up 10 bases; unmatched junction bases: 11. The CDR3 extends over 16 amino acids. CDR3 loop: CASSDVVGQGGSPLHF. The CDR3 nucleotides read TGTGCCAGTAGTGATGTTGTCGGACAGGGGGGCTCACCCCTCCACTTT.

The chain links TRBV19 to TRBJ1-3; weak D call: TRBD1 (6 bases). In germline, CDR1 is LNHDA, CDR2 SQIVND (reference sequence). The V and J ends lost 5 bases and 0 bases respectively, with 11 bases between them. The CDR3 runs 15 residues. The CDR3 DNA follows: TGTGCCAGTAGTCACGGACAGATCTCTGGAAACACCATATATTTT. Its translation is CASSHGQISGNTIYF.

This chain links TRBV2 with TRBJ2-5; 8 nucleotides agree with TRBD1. The CDR3 extends over 14 amino acids. The junction had 5 bases not matched to a gene; V was cut back by 3 bases and J by 5 bases. The germline CDR1 and CDR2 sequences are SNHLY and FYNNEI. The CDR3 region is CASSEDRVSETQYF. CDR3 sequence (DNA): TGTGCCAGCAGTGAGGACAGGGTCTCTGAGACCCAGTACTTC.

This clone was recorded once. This sequence joins TRBV7-2 and TRBJ2-2; 11 bases are shared with TRBD2. Germline CDR1 is SGHTA and CDR2 is FQGNSA. V lost 5 bases to trimming and J lost 7 bases; unmatched junction nucleotides: 15. The CDR3 sequence is 18 residues long. CDR3 in DNA: TGTGCCAGCAGCCGCGGGGCTAGCGGGAGGAGGTTAGGCGGGGAGCTGTTTTTT. This sequence encodes CASSRGASGRRLGGELFF.

This clone showed up just once. The chain couples TRBV12-5 to TRBJ2-7; no reliable D call. Germline CDR1 reads LGHNT; CDR2 reads FRNRAP. This CDR3 is 12 amino acids long. Trimming cost V 1 base and J 4 bases, with 5 bases left between them. The CDR3 spells CASGLGLYEQYF. The CDR3, as DNA: TGTGCTAGTGGTTTGGGACTGTACGAGCAGTACTTC. Full variable domain (remainder filled in from reference TRBV12-5 and TRBJ2-7): DARVTQTPRHKVTEMGQEVTMRCQPILGHNTVFWYRQTMMQGLELLAYFRNRAPLDDSGMPKDRFSAEMPDATLATLKIQPSEPRDSAVYFCASGLGLYEQYFGPGTRLTVT.

CDR3 sequence (DNA): TGTGCCAGCAGCCCCCAGCGGGAGCTAGCCAAAAACATTCAGTACTTC. Encoded protein: CASSPQRELAKNIQYF. The chain joins TRBV7-2 to TRBJ2-4, with TRBD2 matching 8 bases. Germline CDR1 is SGHTA and CDR2 is FQGNSA. The CDR3 consists of 16 residues. After removal of 5 bases from V and 0 bases from J, the junction contained 6 bases not matched to a gene. The variable domain in full, completed from reference TRBV7-2 and TRBJ2-4, reads GAGVSQSPSNKVTEKGKDVELRCDPISGHTALYWYRQSLGQGLEFLIYFQGNSAPDKSGLPSDRFSAERTGGSVSTLTIQRTQQEDSAVYLCASSPQRELAKNIQYFGAGTRLSVL.

This clone appeared a few times. The chain links TRBV5-1 to TRBJ1-2, with a possible D match to TRBD1 (6 bases). Germline V gene sequence: CDR1 SGHRS, CDR2 YFSETQ. The germline V and J ends were trimmed by 0 bases and 8 bases, with 11 bases remaining between them. The CDR3 is 13 amino acids. The chain's CDR3 is CASSLEGVEGYTF. The CDR3 DNA follows: TGCGCCAGCAGCTTGGAGGGGGTTGAGGGCTACACCTTC.